The 14 T cell receptor beta chains reported below all come from one sample, sequenced in a study of blood T cells in healthy people across ages. Using a J-beta primer mix together with a sample-barcoded 5' primer, a second PCR was run for roughly 7 to 11 cycles. Each CDR3 protein is one row after TCRdb ran MiXCR on the 5' RACE reads. The sample lists approximately 800,000 distinct CDR3 sequences; roughly 34% were seen once. Input material: blood. These receptors all stem from a man between 18 and 35 years old in good health.

The V and J genes are TRBV7-9 and TRBJ2-3; possible D gene TRBD2, 5 bases. The germline CDR1 and CDR2 sequences are SEHNR and FQNEAQ (reference sequence). V lost 4 bases to trimming and J lost 6 bases, with 14 bases between them. This CDR3 is built from 14 residues. The CDR3 protein is CASSSLVEGDTQYF. The CDR3, as DNA: TGTGCCAGCAGCTCGCTCGTCGAGGGCGATACGCAGTATTTT.

CDR3 coding DNA: TGCAGTGCTAGTGGCTTCTCGAACAATGAGCAGTTCTTC. Residues: CSASGFSNNEQFF. The chain carries TRBV20-1 and TRBJ2-1; no firm D call. V lost 3 bases, J lost 5 bases, and 11 bases lay in between. Germline assignment: CDR1 DFQATT and CDR2 SNEGSKA (reference sequence). This CDR3 has 13 amino acids.

Ten or more counts support this clonotype. The chain is built from TRBV11-2 and TRBJ2-1, with 7 nucleotides matching TRBD1. V was clipped by 5 bases and J by 5 bases; unmatched bases: 6. Germline lookup yields CDR1 SGHAT and CDR2 FQNNGV. This CDR3 region has 14 residues. The CDR3 protein is CASSTGQQNNEQFF. The CDR3, as DNA: TGTGCCAGCAGCACGGGACAGCAGAACAATGAGCAGTTCTTC.

Comment on this clonotype: The junction departs from germline at one end; a sequencing error may be responsible. The chain combines TRBV4-3 with TRBJ2-1, with D tentatively TRBD2 (5 bases). The CDR3 runs 15 residues. Germline V lookup: CDR1 LGHNA, CDR2 YSLEER. The CDR3 DNA reads as TGCGCCAACAGCCAAGATTGGCTAGCCGTCAATGAGCAGTTCTTC. Translation: CANSQDWLAVNEQFF.

About this clonotype itself: The junction differs from germline at one of its ends, possibly a read error. The CDR3 DNA is TGCGCCAGCAGCCCACGGGCAACCAGGGATGGCTGCACCTTC. This translates into CASSPRATRDGCTF. This chain uses TRBV5-1 with TRBJ1-2, with D perhaps TRBD1 (5 bases). Germline V CDR1 and CDR2: SGHRS, YFSETQ. The CDR3 is 14 residues long.

The gene calls are TRBV12-3 or TRBV12-4 and TRBJ1-5, with D perhaps matching TRBD1 (6 bases). Trimming shortened V by 6 bases and J by 1 base, and 16 bases separated the two germline ends. The length of the CDR3 is 16 residues. The DNA for the CDR3 is TGTGCCAGCAGCCTAGGGCCAGGGGCCAGCAATCAGCCCCAGCATTTT. This sequence encodes CASSLGPGASNQPQHF.

The genes are TRBV7-6 and TRBJ2-7; 9 nucleotides line up with TRBD2. This CDR3 is built from 15 residues. J was trimmed by 5 bases and V by 3 bases; bases with no gene match: 8. Germline CDR1 SGHVS, CDR2 FNYEAQ. In nucleotides, the CDR3 is TGTGCCAGCAGCTTGCAGCCTAGCGGGGCTAACGAGCAGTACTTC. Translating gives CASSLQPSGANEQYF.

The chain uses TRBV20-1 and TRBJ2-4; D is possibly TRBD2 (5 bases). Germline V gene sequence: CDR1 DFQATT, CDR2 SNEGSKA (reference sequence). V was clipped by 0 bases and J by 2 bases, with 20 bases between them. CDR3 length: 18 amino acids. CDR3 residues: CSARDTKGEMDPKNIQYF. The CDR3 DNA reads as TGCAGTGCTAGAGATACGAAGGGAGAGATGGACCCCAAAAACATTCAGTACTTC.

This chain joins TRBV27 and TRBJ2-5; D is unresolved. With 5 bases removed from V and 3 bases from J, the gap between germline ends came to 10 bases. The CDR3 totals 13 residues. Germline CDR1 and CDR2: MNHEY and SMNVEV (reference sequence). CDR3 in amino acids: CASSAPGKETQYF. The CDR3 nucleotides are TGTGCCAGCAGTGCGCCTGGAAAAGAGACCCAGTACTTC.

On this clonotype itself: This clone may be a read error of a much larger clone one base away. CDR3 DNA: TGTGCCAGCAGTATCGGCAGGCCAGAGATCCAGTACTTC. Amino acids: CASSIGRPEIQYF. The chain carries TRBV12-3 or TRBV12-4 and TRBJ2-5, with D unclear. The CDR3 consists of 13 residues.

This clonotype showed up just a few times. The J gene is TRBJ2-2, the V gene TRBV4-1, with 9 bases lining up with TRBD1. The CDR3 covers 17 residues. J was trimmed by 4 bases and V by 1 base; bases with no gene match: 7. The germline V gene encodes CDR1 MGHRA and CDR2 YSYEKL. CDR3: CASSQAPSTGGTGELFF. The CDR3 DNA reads TGCGCCAGCAGCCAAGCCCCCTCGACAGGGGGCACCGGGGAGCTGTTTTTT.

V gene TRBV12-3 or TRBV12-4 combines with J gene TRBJ1-4, with D unclear. The CDR3 is 22 amino acids. Trimming stripped 6 bases from V and 4 bases from J, with 36 bases between. The CDR3 protein is CASSPQSARRRLRRDGNEKLFF. The DNA for the CDR3 is TGTGCCAGCAGCCCTCAATCTGCTCGGAGAAGACTACGCCGCGACGGTAATGAAAAACTGTTTTTT.

V usage is TRBV10-3 and J usage is TRBJ2-3; 7 bases line up with TRBD1. Germline CDR1 reads ENHRY; CDR2 reads SYGVKD. The CDR3 contains 15 residues. Trimming took 4 bases from V and 0 from J; bases not matched to a gene: 4. In nucleotides, the CDR3 is TGTGCCATCAGTGGCGGACAGGTTAGCACAGATACGCAGTATTTT. Translated: CAISGGQVSTDTQYF.

This clonotype was seen a handful of times. This sequence joins TRBV7-2 and TRBJ1-2, with D perhaps matching TRBD1 (5 bases). V was cut by 4 bases and J by 4 bases, with 13 bases left in between. Germline lookup yields CDR1 SGHTA and CDR2 FQGNSA. CDR3 length: 14 amino acids. CDR3 sequence: CASSYAGGTYGYTF. In nucleotides, the CDR3 is TGTGCCAGCAGCTATGCCGGAGGGACCTATGGCTACACCTTC.